This is a list of T cell receptor beta chains from one sample in a study of early T cells in non-severe SARS-CoV-2 infection. TCRdb recomputed calls from the 5' RACE reads with MiXCR, one row per CDR3 protein. The sample yields just under 65,000 distinct CDR3 sequences, approximately 9.2% seen once. Sequenced material: whole blood, taken at baseline. The receptors originated from an adult who was a healthcare worker with PCR-confirmed SARS-CoV-2 infection or an uninfected control (not recorded which). Both conserved end residues are part of each CDR3. Expanded clones are given a class, and other clones once, few, many or no size at all.

V	size	J	CDR3
TRBV7-8	few	TRBJ2-1	CASSLGPRGNEQFF
TRBV6-2/TRBV6-3	few	TRBJ2-7	CASRGTGHPYEQYF
TRBV9	NA	TRBJ1-1	CASSVIRQGAEAFF
TRBV12-3/TRBV12-4	many	TRBJ1-4	CASSFVGRPGEKLFF
TRBV27	NA	TRBJ1-3	CASSLGGTDSGNTIYF
TRBV11-2	NA	TRBJ2-1	CASSQRTSGIPYNEQFF
TRBV20-1	many	TRBJ1-1	CSARGRRRQPNTEAFF
TRBV19	few	TRBJ2-7	CASSIGRSSGGTYEQYF
TRBV6-1	few	TRBJ2-7	CASSARVNEQYF
TRBV20-1	few	TRBJ2-5	CSASRREGPETQYF
TRBV4-1	NA	TRBJ1-1	CASSQDSLRTNTEAFF
TRBV6-4	few	TRBJ2-3	CASISGTTDTQYF
TRBV5-4	few	TRBJ2-3	CASSLGGVAGVDTQYF
TRBV6-1	few	TRBJ2-6	CASSERLSGANVLTF
TRBV12-3/TRBV12-4	NA	TRBJ2-7	CASSLGGLAGSYEQYF
TRBV5-1	NA	TRBJ2-3	CASSLAAGMADTQYF
TRBV6-1	few	TRBJ2-1	CASRPGLAGAMFGFF
TRBV12-3/TRBV12-4	NA	TRBJ1-6	CASSRDSSNSPLHF
TRBV7-3	NA	TRBJ2-2	CASSPGVSGTLGELFF
TRBV14	NA	TRBJ2-5	CASSQVRETQYF
TRBV15	few	TRBJ2-1	CATSREWLAGGDEQFF
TRBV3-1	few	TRBJ1-4	CASSSASWMRGEKLFF
TRBV7-2	few	TRBJ2-1	CASSLEGFPRNEQFF
TRBV20-1	many	TRBJ2-4	CSARASRGQQYF
TRBV6-2/TRBV6-3	many	TRBJ2-1	CASRRGTASYNEQFF
TRBV4-1	many	TRBJ1-1	CASSQTPRQMNTEAFF
TRBV7-9	many	TRBJ2-7	CASSRPGLAGGGYEQYF
TRBV18	NA	TRBJ1-2	CASSPREQGAFGYTF
TRBV12-3/TRBV12-4	NA	TRBJ2-7	CASSFSRGNYEQYF
TRBV10-3	NA	TRBJ2-7	CAISYAGENEQYF
TRBV27	few	TRBJ1-2	CASRRTGSRGYTF
TRBV20-1	NA	TRBJ1-4	CSANVRQGLNEKLFF
TRBV5-8	NA	TRBJ2-2	CASSRQFNTGELFF
TRBV11-2	NA	TRBJ1-1	CASSRTGGMNTEAFF
TRBV10-3	many	TRBJ2-3	CAISDQREGLFDTQYF
TRBV2	few	TRBJ2-7	CASRGPRARGPGEQYF
TRBV24-1	NA	TRBJ2-3	CATSDLDPDTQYF
TRBV21-1	NA	TRBJ2-5	CASSKCRGSERQETQYF